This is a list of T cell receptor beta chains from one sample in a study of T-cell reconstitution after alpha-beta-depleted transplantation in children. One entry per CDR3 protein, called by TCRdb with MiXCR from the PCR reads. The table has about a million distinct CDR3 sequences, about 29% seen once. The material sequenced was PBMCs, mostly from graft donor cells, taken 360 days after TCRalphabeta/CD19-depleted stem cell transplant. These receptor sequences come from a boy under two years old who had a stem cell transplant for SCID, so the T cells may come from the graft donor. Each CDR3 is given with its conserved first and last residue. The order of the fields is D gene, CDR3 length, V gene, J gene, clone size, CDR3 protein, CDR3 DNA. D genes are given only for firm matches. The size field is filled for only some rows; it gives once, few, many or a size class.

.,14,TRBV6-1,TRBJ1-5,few,CASSRGTRDQPQHF,TGTGCCAGCAGTAGGGGCACTCGGGATCAGCCCCAGCATTTT
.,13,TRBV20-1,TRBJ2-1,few,CSAPGLPHNEQFF,TGCAGTGCCCCGGGACTCCCCCACAATGAGCAGTTCTTC
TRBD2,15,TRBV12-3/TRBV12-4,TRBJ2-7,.,CASSLGLADLYEQYF,TGTGCCAGCAGTTTGGGGCTAGCGGACTTATACGAGCAGTACTTC
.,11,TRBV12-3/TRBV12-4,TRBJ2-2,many,CASSLHRELFF,TGTGCCAGCAGCTTGCACCGGGAGCTGTTTTTT
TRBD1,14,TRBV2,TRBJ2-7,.,CASSEAPGQGEQYF,TGTGCCAGCAGTGAAGCGCCGGGACAGGGGGAGCAGTACTTC
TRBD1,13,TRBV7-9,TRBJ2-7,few,CASTVTGSYEQYF,TGTGCCAGCACCGTGACAGGGTCCTACGAGCAGTACTTC
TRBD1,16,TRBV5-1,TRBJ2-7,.,CASSFGQGFLTYEQYF,TGCGCCAGCAGCTTCGGACAGGGGTTTTTAACCTACGAGCAGTACTTC
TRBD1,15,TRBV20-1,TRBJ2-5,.,CSARDPQGVRETQYF,TGCAGTGCTAGAGACCCACAGGGGGTCCGGGAGACCCAGTACTTC
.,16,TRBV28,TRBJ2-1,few,CASSLVDSLFPNEQFF,TGTGCCAGCAGTTTAGTGGACAGCTTGTTCCCCAATGAGCAGTTCTTC
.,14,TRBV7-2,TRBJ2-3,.,CASLVGSSTDTQYF,TGTGCCAGCCTTGTCGGTTCTAGCACAGATACGCAGTATTTT
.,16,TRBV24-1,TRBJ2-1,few,CATSGAQGGSYNEQFF,TGTGCCACCAGTGGTGCACAGGGAGGCTCCTACAATGAGCAGTTCTTC
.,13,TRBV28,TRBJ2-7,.,CASSSLPEVEQYF,TGTGCCAGCAGTTCCCTACCTGAGGTGGAGCAGTACTTC
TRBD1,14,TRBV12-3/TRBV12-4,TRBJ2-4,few,CASSLRTGKDIQYF,TGTGCCAGCAGCCTAAGGACAGGGAAGGACATTCAGTACTTC
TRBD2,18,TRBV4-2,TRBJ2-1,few,CASSQVGSGGAAYNEQFF,TGTGCCAGCAGCCAAGTCGGTTCGGGGGGTGCCGCCTACAATGAGCAGTTCTTC
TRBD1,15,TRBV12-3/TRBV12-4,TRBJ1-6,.,CASTRTGPYNSPLHF,TGTGCCAGCACCCGGACAGGGCCCTATAATTCACCCCTCCACTTT
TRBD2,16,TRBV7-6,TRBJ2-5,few,CASSLETSGGGQTQYF,TGTGCCAGCAGCTTAGAGACTAGCGGGGGTGGACAGACCCAGTACTTC
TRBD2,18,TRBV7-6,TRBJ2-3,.,CASSLTSPGTSNTDTQYF,TGTGCCAGCAGCTTAACCTCCCCCGGGACTAGTAACACAGATACGCAGTATTTT
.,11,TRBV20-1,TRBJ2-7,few,CSARDNYEQYF,TGCAGTGCTAGAGACAACTACGAGCAGTACTTC
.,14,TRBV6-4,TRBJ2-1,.,CASSDRAGFHEQFF,TGTGCCAGCAGTGACCGGGCGGGATTCCATGAGCAGTTCTTC
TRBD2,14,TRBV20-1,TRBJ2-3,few,CSARGGGGPDTQYF,TGCAGTGCTAGAGGCGGGGGAGGGCCAGATACGCAGTATTTT
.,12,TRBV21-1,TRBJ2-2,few,CASRPSSGELFF,TGTGCCAGCAGACCCTCCAGCGGGGAGCTGTTTTTT
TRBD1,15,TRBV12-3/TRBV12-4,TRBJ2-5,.,CASSYWTGMGETQYF,TGTGCCAGCAGCTACTGGACAGGGATGGGGGAGACCCAGTACTTC
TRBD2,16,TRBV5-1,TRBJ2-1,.,CASSRSTSGGINEQFF,TGCGCCAGCAGCCGATCGACTAGCGGGGGGATTAATGAGCAGTTCTTC
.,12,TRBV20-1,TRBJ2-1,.,CSARASANEQFF,TGCAGTGCTAGAGCTTCGGCGAATGAGCAGTTCTTC
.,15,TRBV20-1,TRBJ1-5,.,CSAGRNGGWGQPQHF,TGCAGTGCTGGCCGCAATGGGGGTTGGGGTCAGCCCCAGCATTTT
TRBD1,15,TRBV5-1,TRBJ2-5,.,CASSGGQALQETQYF,TGCGCCAGCAGCGGAGGACAGGCTTTACAAGAGACCCAGTACTTC